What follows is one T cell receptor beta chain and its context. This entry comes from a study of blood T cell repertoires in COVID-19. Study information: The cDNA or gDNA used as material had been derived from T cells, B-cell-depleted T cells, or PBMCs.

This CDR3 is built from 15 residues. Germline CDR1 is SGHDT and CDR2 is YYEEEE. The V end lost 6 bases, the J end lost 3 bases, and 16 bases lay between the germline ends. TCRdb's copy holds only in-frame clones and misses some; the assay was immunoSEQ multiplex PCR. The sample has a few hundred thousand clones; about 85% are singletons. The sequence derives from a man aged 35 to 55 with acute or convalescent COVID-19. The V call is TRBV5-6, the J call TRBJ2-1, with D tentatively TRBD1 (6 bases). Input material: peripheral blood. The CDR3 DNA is TGTGCCAGCACTGTACAGGGAGACTACTACAATGAGCAGTTCTTC. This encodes CASTVQGDYYNEQFF.